This T cell receptor (beta chain) was obtained from a study of cytomegalovirus exposure and HLA in healthy donors (dated by TCRdb to about 2017). With respect to the entire study: An earlier analysis of approximately 550 of the donors reported approximately 270 Gb of sequence data and around 110 million unique TCR beta sequences from about 180 million T cells. An early release that covered roughly 600 HLA-typed donors contained around 330 gigabases of sequencing data and tens of millions of unique TCR sequences. Among the roughly 400 genotyped donors, 81% belonged to the genetic ancestry cluster associated with self-reported Caucasian donors. The study aimed to test whether cataloging public T cell receptors could reveal signatures of past pathogen exposure. Using immunosequencing, the study profiled T cell repertoires from fewer than 850 subjects and related those repertoires to cytomegalovirus serostatus. A separate validation cohort of more than 100 different subjects was used in addition to the approximately 640-subject first cohort. To predict cytomegalovirus infection status, the study brought together high-throughput TCR immunosequencing, statistical association of individual TCRs with disease status, and machine learning. A later analysis re-analyzed previously published TCR beta repertoires from hundreds of donors and added high-resolution HLA genotyping to study TCR occurrence patterns. The later analysis used no new phenotypic data to find candidate immune exposures, relying instead on TCR beta sequences and their occurrence across donors. An earlier analysis of some 500 of the donors applied high-throughput TCR beta sequencing to assess whether each TCR beta V gene segment acted as functional or pseudogenic. Donor age, sex, ethnicity and CMV serostatus were collected together with the repertoire data. A later genetic analysis used genome-wide SNP genotypes for about 60% of the 666 donors, treating that subset as a discovery cohort. All discovery cohort repertoires had been generated using a single sequencing platform. Class I and class II HLA loci were covered by the typing at four-digit resolution. The number of typed donors differed by locus: about 620-640 for A, B, C, DRB1 and DQB1; 522 for DQA1; around 610 for DPA1; and approximately 450 for DPB1. Because of strong linkage in the cohort, five DR-DQ haplotypes were treated as single units for association and clustering. Across 300 to 400 genotyped donors of the cohort, an average of about 250,000 unique TCR beta nucleotide sequences per donor were sequenced, and roughly a sixth of those sequences were non-productive.

Of note for this clone: The clone's antigen remains unknown. No base-level quality is on record; no much larger clone is a single base apart.

The method behind the library was the immunoSEQ multiplex PCR assay. For the multiplex PCR, a mixture combining 60 forward primers for TCR Vbeta segments and 13 reverse primers for TCR Jbeta segments was used. Amplification of the CDR3 region of rearranged TCR beta genes was performed with a multiplex PCR assay on genomic DNA. Amplified TCR beta libraries were sequenced as 87-base-pair reads on the Illumina HiSeq System. The published analysis was carried out like this. Across the 640 or so repertoires, a later analysis counted approximately 83 million unique TCR beta chains, roughly 11 million of which were shared by at least two donors. Raw reads were error-corrected and collapsed into unique sequences by a nearest-neighbor algorithm in which closely related sequences were merged to remove PCR and sequencing errors. CDR3 sequences were aligned to IMGT reference sequences to assign V, D and J gene segments. For a sequence to be retained, a match of at least six nucleotides was required to both a V gene segment and a J gene segment. Rearrangements were classified as productive when the CDR3 lacked stop codons and remained in frame with V and J, and all other rearrangements were classified as non-productive. Following IMGT convention, CDR3 was defined as the stretch from the second conserved V-encoded cysteine to the conserved J-encoded phenylalanine. The earlier analysis of 500 to 600 of the donors excluded sequences that lacked an unambiguous match to a single V gene segment. In an earlier analysis of 450 to 750 of the donors, a V segment was called functional when productive rearrangements were above 56.7%, and segregating when the standard deviation between donors exceeded 5%. A statistical classification framework was built for diagnosing cytomegalovirus status from the catalog of TCR beta chain sequences. In a later analysis, V and J genes were assigned by comparing TCR nucleotide sequences against IMGT/GENE-DB human TR gene sequences. The TCRdist pipeline was used in a later analysis to assign CDR3 sequences and most-parsimonious VDJ recombination scenarios. A later analysis defined each TCR beta chain by its CDR3 amino acid sequence plus V-gene family, and excluded reads lacking a unique V-gene family. To address suspected cross-contamination and a sequencing artifact, a later analysis removed several hundred highly shared, low-generation-probability nucleotide sequences. For each public chain, a later analysis derived a clonal expansion index from normalized ranks of inferred template counts within each repertoire. Generation probabilities in a later analysis came from a VDJ recombination model fitted to out-of-frame rearrangements, and those results were checked against IGoR. Hypergeometric tests were used in a later analysis to score TCR-TCR, TCR-HLA and TCR-CMV co-occurrence, with a repertoire-size bias correction applied to the TCR pairs. In a later analysis, false discovery rates were estimated by permuting HLA or CMV assignments 20 times. In a later analysis, co-occurring TCRs were grouped using DBSCAN, and TCRdist sequence similarity was added for clustering within HLA-allele-positive subsets. For co-occurrence clustering, repertoires with fewer than 30,000 or more than 120,000 public chains were excluded, along with roughly 5 repertoires with anomalous nucleotide sharing. This is the immuneACCESS table as TCRdb keeps it, with only in-frame sequences that have V and J called. A part of the clones is gone; compared with another copy, unresolved V genes explain less than half, and the rest is unexplained. The V and J calls and clone size were taken over from that table, and D and trimming were inferred from the DNA. Here the sample has about 130,000 clones; 65% to 80% occur a single time. Of the sample, over 3% is held by the ten largest clones.

General findings and caveats noted by the study authors: HLA typing was unavailable for some donors at each locus, so association tests used only the typed subset. This cohort had only TCR beta chains sequenced, and the lack of alpha or paired-chain data limited which features could be detected. Because the 87-base-pair reads could not distinguish some IMGT-functional V segments, including TRBV6-2 and TRBV6-3, those segments were excluded. The study listed 150 to 200 TCR beta chains as associated with cytomegalovirus. In a later analysis, HLA-associated TCR beta chains showed more clonal expansion and lower generation probabilities than non-associated chains that were equally common. Because counts were too low, roughly 16 rarely observed V segments, including chromosome 9 orphons, were excluded from the earlier analysis of around 640 of the donors. Linkage disequilibrium might explain the correlated functional status among segregating V segments, but an unknown experimental factor could not be excluded. The classifier was reported to diagnose cytomegalovirus status with high specificity and sensitivity in both the original cohort and the validation cohort. An earlier analysis of approximately 590 of the donors showed that most TCR beta V segments appeared in productive rearrangements either about 90% or about 30% of the time, which broadly matched IMGT annotations. Compared with the roughly 720-donor mean, donors in an Asian-associated ancestry cluster had fewer N-insertions in productive TCRs, according to a later genetic analysis. Three of the identified cytomegalovirus-associated TCR beta chains were confirmed in vitro to be specific for cytomegalovirus antigens. The authors suggested that the approach could potentially be generalized to other disease states and immunological phenotypes. A further reported finding was that TCR beta sequences accurately predicted the HLA-A and HLA-B alleles for most subjects in the first cohort. A later genetic analysis associated a missense DCLRE1C variant with V-gene and J-gene trimming of TCR beta chains, and an independent cohort replicated the association. Presence/absence analyses assumed roughly uniform sequencing depth across donors, an assumption that may not hold. According to a later analysis, TCR association rates differed among HLA loci, with DRB1 alleles showing the most associated TCRs and HLA-C alleles showing the fewest. A group of highly shared sequence variants was considered likely to be a technical artifact of the sequencing pipeline. CMV serostatus was the only immune exposure information available for the cohort. Assigning TCR associations to individual alleles was difficult when HLA alleles, especially DR and DQ, strongly co-occurred. Most TCR sequences were seen in very few donors, while some public TCRs were found in many individuals. Specific HLA alleles were associated with around 18,000 TCR beta sequences at a false discovery rate of 0.05 in a later analysis. In a later analysis, several top co-occurrence clusters were reported to appear linked to parvovirus B19, influenza, CMV and Epstein-Barr virus. A later analysis found that most CMV-associated TCR beta chains appeared HLA-restricted, with HLA associations seemingly driven largely by CMV exposure.

In total, fewer than 750 healthy bone marrow donors made up the cohort. All cohort members were sampled while nominally healthy, although unrecorded immune exposures were likely present. The donor tested CMV seronegative and was one of the 352 seronegative cohort members. A peripheral blood sample was collected from each donor, and TCR beta sequencing was performed on peripheral blood mononuclear cells. Genomic DNA extraction from the blood cell samples was performed with the Qiagen DNeasy Blood Extraction Kit. The cysteine opens and the phenylalanine closes a CDR3 of 15 amino acids. The sequence is cut down to CDR3 DNA, 45 bases in frame from base 1. From the germline V gene, CDR1 is LGHNA and CDR2 is YSLEER. V loses 2 bases at its end and J loses 6 bases; junction bases beyond the gene matches: 7.

This sequence originates from a man aged 40-50 years in good health and CMV-seronegative. The rearranged segments are TRBV4-3 and TRBJ1-2, and TRBD1 matches 9 of the central bases. The sequenced material came from PBMCs. The encoded CDR3 is CASSQLTGGGDGYTF. The bases read TGCGCCAGCAGCCAACTGACAGGGGGTGGGGATGGCTACACCTTC.